This T cell receptor beta chain was captured in a study of cytomegalovirus exposure and HLA in healthy donors. The PCR used 60 Vbeta and 13 Jbeta primers. Generated by immunoSEQ multiplex PCR, the TCRdb table keeps only in-frame clones and is missing some. Recorded for this sample: roughly 220,000 clones. Nominally healthy donors were sampled, though unrecorded immune exposures were likely. Points on this clone: Its antigen is currently unknown.

General study findings and limits: Versus the approximately 670-donor mean, an Asian-associated ancestry cluster reportedly showed fewer N-insertions in a later analysis.

The V end was cut by 8 bases, the J end by 7 bases, with 14 bases between. The CDR3 extends over 13 amino acids. Germline V gives CDR1 SNHLY, CDR2 FYNNEI. The sample taken for sequencing was PBMCs. The source of this sequence is a girl aged 2-10 years in good health and CMV-seropositive. The chain combines TRBV2 with TRBJ1-4, with D perhaps TRBD1 (5 bases). In DNA, the CDR3 is TGTGCCAGCTTTCAGGGAGGGGCTGAAAAACTGTTTTTT. Its translation is CASFQGGAEKLFF. Full variable domain (outside the CDR3, taken from reference TRBV2 and TRBJ1-4): EPEVTQTPSHQVTQMGQEVILRCVPISNHLYFYWYRQILGQKVEFLVSFYNNEISEKSEIFDDQFSVERPDGSNFTLKIRSTKLEDSAMYFCASFQGGAEKLFFGSGTQLSVL.